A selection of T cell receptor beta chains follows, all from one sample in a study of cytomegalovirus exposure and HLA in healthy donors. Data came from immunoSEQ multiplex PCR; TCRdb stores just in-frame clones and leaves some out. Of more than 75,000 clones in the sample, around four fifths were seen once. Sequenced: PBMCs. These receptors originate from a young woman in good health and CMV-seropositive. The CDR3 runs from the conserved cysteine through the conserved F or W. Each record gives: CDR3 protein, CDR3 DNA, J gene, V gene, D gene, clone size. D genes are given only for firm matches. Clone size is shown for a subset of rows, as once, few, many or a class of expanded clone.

CDR3aa: CASSQEPSSGGYNEQFF
CDR3nt: TGTGCCAGCAGCCAAGAACCCTCTAGCGGGGGGTACAATGAGCAGTTCTTC
j_gene: TRBJ2-1
v_gene: TRBV4-2
d_gene: TRBD2
abundance: few

CDR3aa: CASSLGTEQETQYF
CDR3nt: TGCGCCAGCAGCTTGGGCACAGAACAAGAGACCCAGTACTTC
j_gene: TRBJ2-5
v_gene: TRBV5-1
d_gene: -
abundance: -

CDR3aa: CASSGGGLQYF
CDR3nt: TGCGCCAGCAGTGGCGGGGGACTACAGTACTTC
j_gene: TRBJ2-7
v_gene: TRBV10-1
d_gene: TRBD2
abundance: once

CDR3aa: CASSLRTSGMESFYNEQFF
CDR3nt: TGTGCCAGCAGCTTACGGACTAGCGGGATGGAGAGCTTCTACAATGAGCAGTTCTTC
j_gene: TRBJ2-1
v_gene: TRBV7-9
d_gene: TRBD2
abundance: -

CDR3aa: CASSFRDRFYEQYF
CDR3nt: TGTGCCAGCAGTTTCCGGGACAGGTTCTACGAGCAGTACTTC
j_gene: TRBJ2-7
v_gene: TRBV27
d_gene: TRBD1
abundance: -

CDR3aa: CASSRHQGRNTEAFF
CDR3nt: TGTGCCAGCAGTCGACACCAGGGTAGGAACACTGAAGCTTTCTTT
j_gene: TRBJ1-1
v_gene: TRBV6-5
d_gene: -
abundance: -

CDR3aa: CSAAQEGYTF
CDR3nt: TGCAGTGCCGCACAGGAAGGCTACACCTTC
j_gene: TRBJ1-2
v_gene: TRBV20-1
d_gene: -
abundance: -

CDR3aa: CASSLSGRETYEQYF
CDR3nt: TGTGCCAGCAGCTTAAGCGGGAGGGAAACCTACGAGCAGTACTTC
j_gene: TRBJ2-7
v_gene: TRBV7-2
d_gene: TRBD2
abundance: -

CDR3aa: CASTKDRGRTEAFF
CDR3nt: TGTGCCAGCACCAAGGACAGGGGGCGGACTGAAGCTTTCTTT
j_gene: TRBJ1-1
v_gene: TRBV6-5
d_gene: TRBD1
abundance: -

CDR3aa: CASSVAARAEEQYF
CDR3nt: TGTGCCAGCAGCGTAGCGGCCAGGGCGGAGGAGCAGTACTTC
j_gene: TRBJ2-7
v_gene: TRBV9
d_gene: -
abundance: -

CDR3aa: CASSEAAGGRETQYF
CDR3nt: TGTGCCAGCTCAGAGGCAGCGGGAGGACGGGAGACCCAGTACTTC
j_gene: TRBJ2-5
v_gene: TRBV18
d_gene: TRBD2
abundance: -

CDR3aa: CASSDPRGGRGETQYF
CDR3nt: TGTGCCAGCAGCGACCCCCGGGGGGGCCGAGGAGAGACCCAGTACTTC
j_gene: TRBJ2-5
v_gene: TRBV9
d_gene: TRBD2
abundance: -

CDR3aa: CASRPEPGSAYGYTF
CDR3nt: TGTGCCAGCAGACCCGAACCGGGGTCTGCCTATGGCTACACCTTC
j_gene: TRBJ1-2
v_gene: TRBV6-4
d_gene: -
abundance: -

CDR3aa: CARAGGRGTDTQYF
CDR3nt: TGTGCCCGCGCAGGGGGTCGCGGCACAGATACGCAGTATTTT
j_gene: TRBJ2-3
v_gene: TRBV2
d_gene: TRBD1
abundance: -

CDR3aa: CASSVERTLGDGDRGRGEQFF
CDR3nt: TGTGCCAGCAGCGTAGAGCGGACGTTGGGAGATGGGGACAGGGGCAGGGGTGAGCAGTTCTTC
j_gene: TRBJ2-1
v_gene: TRBV9
d_gene: TRBD1
abundance: -

CDR3aa: CASSLDRVNEKLFF
CDR3nt: TGTGCCAGCAGCTTGGACAGGGTAAATGAAAAACTGTTTTTT
j_gene: TRBJ1-4
v_gene: TRBV5-4
d_gene: -
abundance: -

CDR3aa: CASCRTGNTGELFF
CDR3nt: TGTGCCAGCTGTCGTACGGGGAACACCGGGGAGCTGTTTTTT
j_gene: TRBJ2-2
v_gene: TRBV6-5
d_gene: -
abundance: -

CDR3aa: CASSYTDNYGYTF
CDR3nt: TGTGCCAGCAGTTATACAGACAACTATGGCTACACCTTC
j_gene: TRBJ1-2
v_gene: TRBV6-5
d_gene: -
abundance: -

CDR3aa: CASSSSDHPRYNEQFF
CDR3nt: TGTGCCAGCAGTTCAAGCGACCATCCCCGATACAATGAGCAGTTCTTC
j_gene: TRBJ2-1
v_gene: TRBV28
d_gene: -
abundance: -

CDR3aa: CASSRQGNSGELFF
CDR3nt: TGTGCCAGCAGCCGACAGGGGAACTCCGGGGAGCTGTTTTTT
j_gene: TRBJ2-2
v_gene: TRBV7-9
d_gene: TRBD1
abundance: -

CDR3aa: CASSSGQGNQPQHF
CDR3nt: TGTGCCAGCAGCTCGGGACAGGGAAATCAGCCCCAGCATTTT
j_gene: TRBJ1-5
v_gene: TRBV5-8
d_gene: TRBD1
abundance: -

CDR3aa: CASSYSLVGEAFF
CDR3nt: TGTGCCAGCAGTTACTCCTTGGTCGGTGAAGCTTTCTTT
j_gene: TRBJ1-1
v_gene: TRBV6-5
d_gene: -
abundance: few

CDR3aa: CASSVDTNEQFF
CDR3nt: TGTGCCAGCAGCGTTGACACAAATGAGCAGTTCTTC
j_gene: TRBJ2-1
v_gene: TRBV9
d_gene: -
abundance: -

CDR3aa: CASSLWTSQNTGELFF
CDR3nt: TGCGCCAGCAGCTTGTGGACTAGCCAGAACACCGGGGAGCTGTTTTTT
j_gene: TRBJ2-2
v_gene: TRBV5-1
d_gene: TRBD2
abundance: -

CDR3aa: CATSKGGSEGTQYF
CDR3nt: TGTGCCACCAGCAAGGGCGGGTCGGAGGGGACGCAGTATTTT
j_gene: TRBJ2-3
v_gene: TRBV15
d_gene: -
abundance: once

CDR3aa: CASSRSRGPNEKLFF
CDR3nt: TGTGCCAGCAGCAGAAGTAGGGGTCCAAATGAAAAACTGTTTTTT
j_gene: TRBJ1-4
v_gene: TRBV6-1
d_gene: -
abundance: once

CDR3aa: CASSERIGGGGYGYTF
CDR3nt: TGTGCCAGCAGTGAACGAATAGGTGGGGGAGGTTATGGCTACACCTTC
j_gene: TRBJ1-2
v_gene: TRBV6-1
d_gene: -
abundance: -

CDR3aa: CASSLTTVNEKLFF
CDR3nt: TGTGCCAGCAGCTTAACGACAGTTAATGAAAAACTGTTTTTT
j_gene: TRBJ1-4
v_gene: TRBV7-9
d_gene: -
abundance: -

CDR3aa: CASSRDSENEQFF
CDR3nt: TGCGCCAGCAGCAGAGACAGTGAGAATGAGCAGTTCTTC
j_gene: TRBJ2-1
v_gene: TRBV5-1
d_gene: -
abundance: -

CDR3aa: CASRPAMHRGYTF
CDR3nt: TGTGCCAGCAGACCCGCTATGCATCGCGGCTACACCTTC
j_gene: TRBJ1-2
v_gene: TRBV6-5
d_gene: -
abundance: -

CDR3aa: CASSLRAANTGELFF
CDR3nt: TGTGCCAGCAGCTTGAGAGCGGCGAACACCGGGGAGCTGTTTTTT
j_gene: TRBJ2-2
v_gene: TRBV5-6
d_gene: -
abundance: -

CDR3aa: CATSRPTSGSTDTQYF
CDR3nt: TGTGCCACCAGTCGCCCCACTAGCGGGAGCACAGATACGCAGTATTTT
j_gene: TRBJ2-3
v_gene: TRBV15
d_gene: TRBD2
abundance: -

CDR3aa: CASSLKGQMNTEAFF
CDR3nt: TGTGCCAGCAGTCTCAAGGGGCAAATGAACACTGAAGCTTTCTTT
j_gene: TRBJ1-1
v_gene: TRBV6-6
d_gene: -
abundance: -

CDR3aa: CASSSGQGFYNSPLHF
CDR3nt: TGTGCCAGCAGCTCGGGACAGGGGTTTTATAATTCACCCCTCCACTTT
j_gene: TRBJ1-6
v_gene: TRBV7-9
d_gene: TRBD1
abundance: -

CDR3aa: CASSQAGQGADEQYF
CDR3nt: TGTGCCAGCAGCCAAGCCGGACAGGGGGCAGACGAGCAGTACTTC
j_gene: TRBJ2-7
v_gene: TRBV4-2
d_gene: TRBD1
abundance: -

CDR3aa: CASSYGQGYHAETQYF
CDR3nt: TGTGCCAGCAGTTACGGCCAGGGCTATCACGCTGAGACCCAGTACTTC
j_gene: TRBJ2-5
v_gene: TRBV6-5
d_gene: -
abundance: once

CDR3aa: CASSQADREGSPLHF
CDR3nt: TGTGCCAGCAGCCAGGCGGACAGGGAAGGTTCACCCCTCCACTTT
j_gene: TRBJ1-6
v_gene: TRBV5-4
d_gene: TRBD1
abundance: -

CDR3aa: CASSFDTSDQYF
CDR3nt: TGTGCCAGCAGCTTTGATACTAGCGATCAGTATTTT
j_gene: TRBJ2-3
v_gene: TRBV7-9
d_gene: TRBD2
abundance: -

CDR3aa: CASSNDRVDTQYF
CDR3nt: TGTGCCAGCAGTAACGACAGGGTTGATACGCAGTATTTT
j_gene: TRBJ2-3
v_gene: TRBV25-1
d_gene: TRBD1
abundance: -

CDR3aa: CASSSTGGANVLTF
CDR3nt: TGTGCCAGCAGTTCCACCGGTGGGGCCAACGTCCTGACTTTC
j_gene: TRBJ2-6
v_gene: TRBV27
d_gene: -
abundance: -

CDR3aa: CASSISGSSSGANVLTF
CDR3nt: TGTGCCAGTAGTATAAGCGGTTCATCCTCTGGGGCCAACGTCCTGACTTTC
j_gene: TRBJ2-6
v_gene: TRBV19
d_gene: -
abundance: few

CDR3aa: CASSMTGVASYEQYF
CDR3nt: TGTGCCAGTAGTATGACAGGGGTCGCCTCCTACGAGCAGTACTTC
j_gene: TRBJ2-7
v_gene: TRBV19
d_gene: TRBD1
abundance: -

CDR3aa: CASSIRGYEQYF
CDR3nt: TGTGCCAGCAGTATCAGGGGGTACGAGCAGTACTTC
j_gene: TRBJ2-7
v_gene: TRBV28
d_gene: TRBD1
abundance: -

CDR3aa: CASSYSWGVYEQYF
CDR3nt: TGTGCCAGCAGTTACTCTTGGGGGGTATACGAGCAGTACTTC
j_gene: TRBJ2-7
v_gene: TRBV6-5
d_gene: -
abundance: -

CDR3aa: CASSYSDRGPEAFF
CDR3nt: TGTGCCAGCAGTTACTCGGACAGGGGTCCTGAAGCTTTCTTT
j_gene: TRBJ1-1
v_gene: TRBV6-5
d_gene: TRBD1
abundance: -

CDR3aa: CSVGRGEQDYNEQFF
CDR3nt: TGCAGCGTTGGACGGGGGGAACAAGACTACAATGAGCAGTTCTTC
j_gene: TRBJ2-1
v_gene: TRBV29-1
d_gene: TRBD2
abundance: -

CDR3aa: CASSQVPGTGHYYGYTF
CDR3nt: TGTGCCAGCAGCCAAGTACCGGGGACAGGACATTACTATGGCTACACCTTC
j_gene: TRBJ1-2
v_gene: TRBV14
d_gene: TRBD1
abundance: -

CDR3aa: CASSVRGTGAFF
CDR3nt: TGTGCCAGCAGTGTAAGGGGAACCGGGGCTTTCTTT
j_gene: TRBJ1-1
v_gene: TRBV2
d_gene: -
abundance: once

CDR3aa: CASTGRGGVREKLFF
CDR3nt: TGTGCCAGCACGGGGAGGGGAGGGGTGAGAGAAAAACTGTTTTTT
j_gene: TRBJ1-4
v_gene: TRBV2
d_gene: -
abundance: -

CDR3aa: CASSEAPGQGYYGYTF
CDR3nt: TGTGCCAGCAGTGAAGCCCCGGGACAGGGGTACTATGGCTACACCTTC
j_gene: TRBJ1-2
v_gene: TRBV6-1
d_gene: TRBD1
abundance: -

CDR3aa: CTSSHEGVAKNIQYF
CDR3nt: TGCACCAGCAGCCATGAGGGGGTAGCCAAAAACATTCAGTACTTC
j_gene: TRBJ2-4
v_gene: TRBV1
d_gene: -
abundance: -

CDR3aa: CASRETAYQETQYF
CDR3nt: TGTGCCAGCAGGGAGACAGCGTACCAAGAGACCCAGTACTTC
j_gene: TRBJ2-5
v_gene: TRBV6-5
d_gene: -
abundance: -

CDR3aa: CSAADSEAFF
CDR3nt: TGCAGTGCTGCGGACAGTGAAGCTTTCTTT
j_gene: TRBJ1-1
v_gene: TRBV20-1
d_gene: -
abundance: once

CDR3aa: CASSLATGVRTEAFF
CDR3nt: TGTGCCAGCAGCTTAGCGACAGGGGTGAGGACTGAAGCTTTCTTT
j_gene: TRBJ1-1
v_gene: TRBV11-2
d_gene: TRBD1
abundance: -